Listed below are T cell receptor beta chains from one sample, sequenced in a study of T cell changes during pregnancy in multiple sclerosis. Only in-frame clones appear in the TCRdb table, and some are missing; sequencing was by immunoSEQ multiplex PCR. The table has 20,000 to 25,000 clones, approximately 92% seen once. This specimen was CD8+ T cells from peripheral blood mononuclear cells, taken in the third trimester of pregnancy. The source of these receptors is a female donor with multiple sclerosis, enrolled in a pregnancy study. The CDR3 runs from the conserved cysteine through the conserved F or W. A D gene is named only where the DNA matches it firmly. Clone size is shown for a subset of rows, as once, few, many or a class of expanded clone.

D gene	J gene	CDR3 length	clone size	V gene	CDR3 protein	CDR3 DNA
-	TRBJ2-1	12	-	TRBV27	CATLRGQNEQFF	TGTGCCACCCTCCGGGGACAAAATGAGCAGTTCTTC
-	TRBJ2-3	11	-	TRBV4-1	CASSPTDTQYF	TGCGCCAGCAGCCCGACAGATACGCAGTATTTT
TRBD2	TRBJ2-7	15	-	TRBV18	CASSPQGGGAYEQYF	TGTGCCAGCTCACCACAGGGCGGGGGGGCCTACGAGCAGTACTTC
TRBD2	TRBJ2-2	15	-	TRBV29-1	CSVEGRGGDAGELFF	TGCAGCGTTGAGGGGCGGGGGGGCGACGCCGGGGAGCTGTTTTTT
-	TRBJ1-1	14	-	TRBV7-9	CASSLVRDNTEAFF	TGTGCCAGCAGCTTAGTGAGGGATAACACTGAAGCTTTCTTT
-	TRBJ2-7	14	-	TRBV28	CATPAPTSSYEQYF	TGTGCCACCCCGGCACCGACATCTTCCTACGAGCAGTACTTC
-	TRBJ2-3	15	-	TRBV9	CASRPLGGGSDTQYF	TGTGCCAGCAGACCCCTTGGTGGGGGGTCAGATACGCAGTATTTT
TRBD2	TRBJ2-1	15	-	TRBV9	CASSGRTSGYNEQFF	TGTGCCAGCAGCGGTCGGACTAGCGGTTACAATGAGCAGTTCTTC
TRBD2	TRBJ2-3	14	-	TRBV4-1	CASAGGPGPDTQYF	TGCGCCAGTGCGGGGGGACCGGGCCCAGATACGCAGTATTTT
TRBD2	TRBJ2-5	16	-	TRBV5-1	CASSWVAGGFQETQYF	TGCGCCAGCAGCTGGGTAGCGGGAGGGTTCCAAGAGACCCAGTACTTC
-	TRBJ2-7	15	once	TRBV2	CASSEGGRASYEQYF	TGTGCCAGCAGTGAAGGGGGGCGGGCCTCCTACGAGCAGTACTTC
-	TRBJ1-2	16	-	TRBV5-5	CASSLGGRGLDYGYTF	TGTGCCAGCAGCTTGGGCGGGCGGGGGTTGGACTATGGCTACACCTTC
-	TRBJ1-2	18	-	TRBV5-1	CASSVKSDAFQGGYGYTF	TGCGCCAGCAGCGTGAAGTCGGACGCTTTTCAGGGTGGCTATGGCTACACCTTC
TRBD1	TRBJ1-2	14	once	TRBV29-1	CSVVSRQGGYGYTF	TGCAGCGTTGTAAGCAGACAGGGAGGCTATGGCTACACCTTC
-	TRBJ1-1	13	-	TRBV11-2	CASSLPQGTEAFF	TGTGCCAGCAGCCTTCCTCAGGGCACTGAAGCTTTCTTT
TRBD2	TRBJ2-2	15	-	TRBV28	CASSFGLAGIGELFF	TGTGCCAGCAGTTTTGGGCTAGCGGGAATCGGGGAGCTGTTTTTT
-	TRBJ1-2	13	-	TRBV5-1	CASSLEGINGYTF	TGCGCCAGCAGCTTGGAGGGGATAAACGGCTACACCTTC
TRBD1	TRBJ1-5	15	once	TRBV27	CASSSLTGVNQPQHF	TGTGCCAGCAGTTCCCTGACAGGGGTTAATCAGCCCCAGCATTTT
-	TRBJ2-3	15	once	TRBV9	CASSPGGGLTDTQYF	TGTGCCAGCAGCCCCGGAGGAGGGCTGACAGATACGCAGTATTTT
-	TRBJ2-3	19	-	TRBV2	CASSEFDRWQGMGTDTQYF	TGTGCCAGCAGTGAATTCGACCGCTGGCAGGGGATGGGCACAGATACGCAGTATTTT
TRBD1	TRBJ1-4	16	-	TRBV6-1	CASSEGAGTGTLRLFF	TGTGCCAGCAGTGAAGGTGCCGGGACAGGGACCCTTCGACTGTTTTTT
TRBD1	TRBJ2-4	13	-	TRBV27	CASTDRGRDIQYF	TGTGCCAGCACCGACAGGGGGAGAGACATTCAGTACTTC
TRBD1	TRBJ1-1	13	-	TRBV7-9	CASSSTGVTEAFF	TGTGCCAGCAGCTCAACAGGGGTGACTGAAGCTTTCTTT
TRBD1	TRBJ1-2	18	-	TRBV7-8	CASSLGPRGRGYFYGYTF	TGTGCCAGCAGCTTAGGGCCTCGGGGCAGGGGGTACTTCTATGGCTACACCTTC
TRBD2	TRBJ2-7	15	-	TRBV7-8	CASSLGGGASYEQYF	TGTGCCAGCAGCTTAGGGGGGGGTGCATCCTACGAGCAGTACTTC
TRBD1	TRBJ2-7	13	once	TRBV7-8	CASSLRTGREQYF	TGTGCCAGCAGCCTACGGACAGGGCGGGAGCAGTACTTC
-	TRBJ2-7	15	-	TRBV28	CASSSLTYPHYEQYF	TGTGCCAGCAGTTCCCTGACTTATCCCCATTACGAGCAGTACTTC
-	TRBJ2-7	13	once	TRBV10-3	CAISVSSFREQYF	TGTGCCATCAGCGTCAGTTCCTTCAGGGAGCAGTACTTC
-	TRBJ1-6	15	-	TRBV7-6	CASSSGGVYNSPLHF	TGTGCCAGCAGCTCAGGAGGGGTCTATAATTCACCCCTCCACTTT
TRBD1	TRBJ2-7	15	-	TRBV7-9	CASSPRGDRAYEQYF	TGTGCCAGCAGCCCCCGAGGGGACAGGGCCTACGAGCAGTACTTC
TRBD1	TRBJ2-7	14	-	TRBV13	CASGGTGLNYEQYF	TGTGCCAGCGGTGGGACAGGTCTGAACTACGAGCAGTACTTC
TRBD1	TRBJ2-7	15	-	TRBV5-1	CASSFGTGLSYEQYF	TGCGCCAGCTCATTCGGGACAGGGCTTTCCTACGAGCAGTACTTC
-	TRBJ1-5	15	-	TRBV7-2	CASSLGAYRNQPQHF	TGTGCCAGCAGCTTAGGGGCGTATCGGAATCAGCCCCAGCATTTT
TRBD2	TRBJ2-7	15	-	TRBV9	CASSLGLAGVNEQYF	TGTGCCAGCAGCCTGGGACTAGCGGGAGTGAACGAGCAGTACTTC
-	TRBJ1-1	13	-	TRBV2	CASSEPGYTEAFF	TGTGCCAGCAGTGAGCCCGGGTACACTGAAGCTTTCTTT
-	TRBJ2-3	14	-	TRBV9	CASSVVLGADTQYF	TGTGCCAGCAGCGTAGTGCTGGGAGCAGATACGCAGTATTTT
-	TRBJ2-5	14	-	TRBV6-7	CASKVRTVQETQYF	TGTGCCAGCAAGGTACGGACTGTTCAAGAGACCCAGTACTTC
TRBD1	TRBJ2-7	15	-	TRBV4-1	CASSQDRQGAYEQYF	TGCGCCAGCAGCCAAGATAGGCAGGGGGCCTACGAGCAGTACTTC
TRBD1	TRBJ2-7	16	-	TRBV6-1	CASSEDLGTGSHEQYF	TGTGCCAGCAGTGAAGATCTAGGGACAGGGTCCCACGAGCAGTACTTC
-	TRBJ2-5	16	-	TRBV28	CASSPAGFVYQETQYF	TGTGCCAGCTCACCGGCGGGCTTCGTGTACCAAGAGACCCAGTACTTC
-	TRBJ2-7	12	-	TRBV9	CASSGTGTEQYF	TGTGCCAGCAGCGGCACAGGGACCGAGCAGTACTTC
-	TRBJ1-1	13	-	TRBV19	CASRAGANTEAFF	TGTGCCAGTAGGGCAGGGGCTAACACTGAAGCTTTCTTT
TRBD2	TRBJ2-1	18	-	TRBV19	CASSISLADDETYNEQFF	TGTGCCAGTAGTATCTCACTAGCGGACGATGAAACTTACAATGAGCAGTTCTTC
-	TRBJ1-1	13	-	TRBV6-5	CASSQYMNTEAFF	TGTGCCAGCAGCCAGTACATGAACACTGAAGCTTTCTTT
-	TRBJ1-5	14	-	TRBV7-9	CASTGGGADQPQHF	TGTGCCAGCACCGGGGGGGGAGCCGATCAGCCCCAGCATTTT
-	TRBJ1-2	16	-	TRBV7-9	CASSSNPSNPSGGYTF	TGTGCCAGCAGCTCGAACCCGTCGAATCCCAGCGGTGGCTACACCTTC
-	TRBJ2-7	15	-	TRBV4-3	CASSQDRSRFMEQYF	TGCGCCAGCAGCCAAGATCGGAGTCGGTTCATGGAGCAGTACTTC
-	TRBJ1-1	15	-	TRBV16	CASSQRLQGYTEAFF	TGTGCCAGCAGCCAAAGACTACAGGGCTACACTGAAGCTTTCTTT
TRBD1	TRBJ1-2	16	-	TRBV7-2	CASSRRKGQEFYGYTF	TGTGCCAGCAGCCGACGAAAAGGACAGGAGTTCTATGGCTACACCTTC
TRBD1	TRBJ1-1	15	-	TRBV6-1	CASSADRMDATEAFF	TGTGCCAGCAGTGCGGACAGGATGGACGCCACTGAAGCTTTCTTT
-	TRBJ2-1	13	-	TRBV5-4	CASSLVAYNEQFF	TGTGCCAGCAGCCTTGTGGCTTACAATGAGCAGTTCTTC
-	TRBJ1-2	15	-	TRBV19	CASSISGADYYGYTF	TGTGCCAGTAGTATTTCAGGGGCAGACTACTATGGCTACACCTTC
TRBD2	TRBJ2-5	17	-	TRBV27	CASTSRLAGPTSETQYF	TGTGCCAGCACCTCTCGACTAGCGGGGCCTACTTCAGAGACCCAGTACTTC
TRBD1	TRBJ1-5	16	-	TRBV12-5	CASGLDGDSNNQPQHF	TGTGCTAGTGGTTTGGACGGGGACAGCAACAATCAGCCCCAGCATTTT
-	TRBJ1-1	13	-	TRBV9	CASSPGGNTEAFF	TGTGCCAGCTCTCCGGGGGGAAACACTGAAGCTTTCTTT